This entry concerns a single T cell receptor beta chain. Generated by immunoSEQ multiplex PCR, the TCRdb table keeps only in-frame clones and is missing some. The sample lists around 18,000 clones, 70% occurring once. Time point described: cycle 4 day 1 (C4D1), after 6 weeks of nivolumab. No patient escaped relapse after autologous stem cell transplantation, and brentuximab vedotin exposure varied. Using magnetic negative selection, the CD4+ T cells were separated out of thawed PBMCs. These data belong to a study of PD-1 blockade in classical Hodgkin lymphoma. Trimming removed 6 bases at V and 0 bases at J, with 15 bases between. Germline assignment: CDR1 ENHRY and CDR2 SYGVKD. The CDR3 spans 16 residues.

This receptor was obtained from a human donor with classical Hodgkin lymphoma. The sample was CD4+ T cells from blood, taken before the fourth cycle of nivolumab. V gene TRBV10-3 combines with J gene TRBJ2-4, with D possibly TRBD1 on 6 matching bases. The CDR3 loop is CAISGGQQIAKNIQYF. CDR3 sequence (DNA): TGTGCCATCAGCGGCGGACAGCAGATAGCCAAAAACATTCAGTACTTC.